This T cell receptor beta chain was found in a study of blood T cells in healthy people across ages. Across the whole study: Per two T cells, template switching captured roughly one barcoded beta molecule.

The donors, all healthy, were Caucasians living in Russia, aged about 6 to 100. Through a sample-barcoded 5' primer and a J-beta primer mix, a second PCR was run for roughly 6 to 12 cycles. Each of the cDNA molecules was tagged by a template-switch adaptor with 12 random nucleotides. TCRdb itself ran the 5' RACE reads through MiXCR, one entry per CDR3 protein. In the table there are just over 800,000 distinct CDR3 sequences, approximately 65% of which are singletons. V was pared by 0 bases and J by 1 base, with 7 bases of the junction left unmatched. Germline CDR1 SQVTM, CDR2 ANQGSEA. The CDR3 covers 16 residues.

Material for sequencing was blood. This receptor was obtained from a man aged 25-45 years in good health. The chain carries TRBV29-1 and TRBJ2-3; 7 nucleotides match TRBD2. The CDR3 protein is CSVEDGRDPGTDTQYF. As DNA, the CDR3 is TGCAGCGTTGAAGATGGGAGGGATCCAGGCACAGATACGCAGTATTTT.